This TCR beta chain was sequenced in a study of persistence of HIV-infected CD4 T cells. Anti-CD3/anti-CD28 beads served as a nonspecific positive control stimulus. Sorting of responding CD4+ T cells relied on upregulated CD40 ligand together with CD69. For at least 4 years, plasma HIV-1 RNA was undetectable (<50 copies/mL). Donors had CD4+ T cell counts above 400 cells/uL and were CMV-seropositive. Whole-study findings and limits: TCR oligoclonality correlated with proviral oligoclonality in the same sorted populations. Degenerate expanded CDR3beta sequences were enriched among CMV- and Gag-responding cells.

Concerning this clone: Its antigen is unidentified.

The immunoSEQ assay was version 4, run in survey mode. Clones were read by immunoSEQ multiplex PCR, and TCRdb kept only the in-frame ones, dropping some. The top ten hold 3.3% of the sample, which has some 49,000 clones, around 89% seen once. After removal of 5 bases from V and 2 bases from J, the junction contained 4 bases not matched to a gene. CDR3 length: 14 amino acids. Germline CDR1 reads KGHDR; CDR2 reads SFDVKD. The V and J genes are TRBV24-1 and TRBJ2-5, with 7 bases matching TRBD2. The receptor was isolated from an adult woman with HIV who was CMV-seropositive. The source was CD4+ T cells sorted from PBMCs after roughly 18-hour stimulation, collected from a patient who received antiretroviral therapy. CDR3 sequence: CATSGGGTQETQYF. CDR3 DNA: TGTGCCACCAGTGGGGGAGGGACTCAAGAGACCCAGTACTTC.